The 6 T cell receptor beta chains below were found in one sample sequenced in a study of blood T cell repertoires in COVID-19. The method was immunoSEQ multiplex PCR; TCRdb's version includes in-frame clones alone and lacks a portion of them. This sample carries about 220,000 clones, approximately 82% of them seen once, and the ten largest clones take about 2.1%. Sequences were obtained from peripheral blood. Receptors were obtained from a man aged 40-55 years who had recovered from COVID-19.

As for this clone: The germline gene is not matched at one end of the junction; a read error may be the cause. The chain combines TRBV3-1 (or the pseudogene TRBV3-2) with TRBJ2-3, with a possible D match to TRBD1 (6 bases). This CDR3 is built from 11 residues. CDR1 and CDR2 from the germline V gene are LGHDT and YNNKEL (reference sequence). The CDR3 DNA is TGTGCCAGCAGCCAGGAGACAGGACTGGATTTT. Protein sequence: CASSQETGLDF.

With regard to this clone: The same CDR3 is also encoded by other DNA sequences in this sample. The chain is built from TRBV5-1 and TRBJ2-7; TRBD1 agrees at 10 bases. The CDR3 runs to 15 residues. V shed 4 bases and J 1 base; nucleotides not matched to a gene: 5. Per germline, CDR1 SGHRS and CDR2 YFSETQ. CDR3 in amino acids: CASSLGQGRSYEQYF. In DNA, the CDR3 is TGCGCCAGCAGCCTGGGACAGGGGAGGTCCTACGAGCAGTACTTC. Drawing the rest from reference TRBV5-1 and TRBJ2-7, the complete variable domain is KAGVTQTPRYLIKTRGQQVTLSCSPISGHRSVSWYQQTPGQGLQFLFEYFSETQRNKGNFPGRFSGRQFSNSRSEMNVSTLELGDSALYLCASSLGQGRSYEQYFGPGTRLTVT.

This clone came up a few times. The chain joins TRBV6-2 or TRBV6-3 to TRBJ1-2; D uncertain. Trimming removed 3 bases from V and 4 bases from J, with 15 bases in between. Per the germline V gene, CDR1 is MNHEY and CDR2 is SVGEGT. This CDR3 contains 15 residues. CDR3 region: CASSYSDIISYGYTF. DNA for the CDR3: TGTGCCAGCAGTTATTCAGACATAATCTCCTATGGCTACACCTTC.

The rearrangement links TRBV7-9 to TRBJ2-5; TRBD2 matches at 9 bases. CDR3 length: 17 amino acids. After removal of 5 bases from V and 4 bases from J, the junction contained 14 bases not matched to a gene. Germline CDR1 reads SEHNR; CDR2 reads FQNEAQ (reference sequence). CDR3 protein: CASSRRVRGGIGETQYF. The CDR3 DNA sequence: TGTGCCAGCAGCCGCCGGGTGCGGGGGGGCATTGGAGAGACCCAGTACTTC.

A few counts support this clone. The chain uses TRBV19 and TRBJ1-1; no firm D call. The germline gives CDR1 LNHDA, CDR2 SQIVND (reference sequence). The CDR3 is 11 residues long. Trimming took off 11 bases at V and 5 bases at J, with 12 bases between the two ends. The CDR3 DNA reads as TGTGCCGTTGTATGGGAGACTGAAGCTTTCTTT. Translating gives CAVVWETEAFF. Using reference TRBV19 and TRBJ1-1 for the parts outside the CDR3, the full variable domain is DGGITQSPKYLFRKEGQNVTLSCEQNLNHDAMYWYRQDPGQGLRLIYYSQIVNDFQKGDIAEGYSVSREKKESFPLTVTSAQKNPTAFYLCAVVWETEAFFGQGTRLTVV.

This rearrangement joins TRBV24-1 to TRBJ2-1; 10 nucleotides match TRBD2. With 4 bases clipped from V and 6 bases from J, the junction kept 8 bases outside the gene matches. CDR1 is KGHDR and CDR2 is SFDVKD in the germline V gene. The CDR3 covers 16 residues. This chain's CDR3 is CATSESSGGASNEQFF. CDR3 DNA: TGTGCCACCAGTGAGTCTAGCGGGGGAGCAAGCAATGAGCAGTTCTTC.